The 19 T cell receptor beta chains below were found in one sample sequenced in a study of T cell responses to AZD1222 COVID-19 vaccine. Sequenced by immunoSEQ multiplex PCR; TCRdb stores in-frame clones only, minus some. The sample consists of fewer than 150,000 clones, roughly 90% of them appearing once. The specimen was peripheral blood, collected on day 0 of AZD1222 vaccination. The receptors were gathered from an adult in good health.

The gene calls are TRBV5-1 and TRBJ1-2, with TRBD1 as a possible D gene (5 bases). Germline CDR1 and CDR2: SGHRS and YFSETQ. The V end was cut by 3 bases, the J end by 4 bases, with 19 bases between. This CDR3 region has 16 residues. DNA of the CDR3: TGCGCCAGCAGCTGGGGGGAGCCTACCCAAGGCTATGGCTACACCTTC. Protein: CASSWGEPTQGYGYTF. The variable domain in full, completed from reference TRBV5-1 and TRBJ1-2, reads KAGVTQTPRYLIKTRGQQVTLSCSPISGHRSVSWYQQTPGQGLQFLFEYFSETQRNKGNFPGRFSGRQFSNSRSEMNVSTLELGDSALYLCASSWGEPTQGYGYTFGSGTRLTVV.

The V and J genes are TRBV11-3 and TRBJ1-6, with unresolved D. Germline V gene lookup returns CDR1 SGHNT and CDR2 YENEEA. The CDR3 has 13 residues. V lost 3 bases and J 9 bases, leaving 9 bases between the germline ends. The chain's CDR3 is CASSFLYGSPLHF. CDR3 bases: TGTGCCAGCAGCTTCTTGTACGGTTCACCCCTCCACTTT.

This rearrangement joins TRBV9 to TRBJ1-3; the match to TRBD1 covers 7 bases. CDR1 SGDLS and CDR2 YYNGEE come from the germline V gene. After removal of 4 bases from V and 0 bases from J, the junction contained 7 bases not matched to a gene. The CDR3 covers 16 residues. The CDR3: CASSPMDRSSGNTIYF. CDR3 in DNA: TGTGCCAGCAGCCCGATGGACAGGAGCTCTGGAAACACCATATATTTT.

The rearrangement links TRBV2 to TRBJ2-7; no reliable D call. The CDR3 runs 14 residues. Looked up from germline, CDR1 is SNHLY and CDR2 is FYNNEI. V lost 1 base and J 2 bases, leaving 9 bases between the germline ends. CDR3 sequence reads: CASSEEAPAYEQYF. CDR3 nucleotides: TGTGCCAGCAGTGAAGAGGCACCGGCCTACGAGCAGTACTTC.

The V and J genes are TRBV5-1 and TRBJ2-7; 9 bases map to TRBD1. Germline V CDR1 and CDR2: SGHRS, YFSETQ. V lost 4 bases to trimming and J lost 5 bases; unmatched junction nucleotides: 7. This CDR3 contains 14 residues. The chain's CDR3 is CASSHRDRAHEQYF. The CDR3 nucleotides read TGCGCCAGCAGCCACCGGGACAGGGCCCACGAGCAGTACTTC.

This chain uses TRBV4-1 with TRBJ2-1, with 7 bases fitting TRBD1. V lost 4 bases, J lost 3 bases, and 9 bases stayed unmatched. The CDR3 totals 16 residues. Germline V gene lookup returns CDR1 MGHRA and CDR2 YSYEKL. The CDR3 loop reads CASSPPGGKNYNEQFF. CDR3 nucleotides: TGCGCCAGCAGCCCTCCAGGGGGAAAAAACTACAATGAGCAGTTCTTC.

V is TRBV27 and J is TRBJ2-7; the match to TRBD1 covers 10 bases. Germline assignment: CDR1 MNHEY and CDR2 SMNVEV (reference sequence). CDR3 length: 14 amino acids. V gave up 3 bases and J gave up 6 bases; unmatched junction bases: 5. CDR3 residues: CASSFRDRGGEQYF. DNA for the CDR3: TGTGCCAGCAGTTTTAGGGACAGGGGAGGCGAGCAGTACTTC.

This clone was found a few times. The chain employs TRBV4-3 and TRBJ1-1, with a tentative D call TRBD1 (5 bases). Trimming removed 0 bases at V and 4 bases at J, with 21 bases between. Germline loops: CDR1 LGHNA, CDR2 YSLEER. There are 18 residues in the CDR3. The CDR3 region has the DNA TGCGCCAGCAGCCAAGAGTTCGGGGGAAATAGGTGGGGCACTGAAGCTTTCTTT. Protein product: CASSQEFGGNRWGTEAFF.

The chain employs TRBV2 and TRBJ1-5; D unclear. The CDR3 runs 15 residues. Germline-derived CDR1 and CDR2 are SNHLY and FYNNEI. V dropped 3 bases and J dropped 6 bases, with 15 bases sitting between them. The CDR3 sequence: CASSDPGVRTQPQHF. In nucleotides, the CDR3 is TGTGCCAGCAGTGACCCCGGGGTCCGTACTCAGCCCCAGCATTTT.

Concerning this clone itself: One end of the junction does not line up with germline, which may come from a read error. This chain uses TRBV6-2 or TRBV6-3 with TRBJ2-1; TRBD2 matches at 10 bases. In germline, CDR1 is MNHEY, CDR2 SVGEGT. This CDR3 is built from 16 residues. The CDR3 DNA follows: TGTGCCAGCAGATACTATAGCGGGGGGCCGGACGGTGAGCAGTTCTTC. Its protein is CASRYYSGGPDGEQFF.

CDR3 nucleotide sequence: TGTGCCAGCAGCCAAGCCAGGTCCTACGAGCAGTACTTC. Its protein product is CASSQARSYEQYF. The chain is built from TRBV4-2 and TRBJ2-7; D not certain. Trimming shortened V by 1 base and J by 1 base, and 5 bases separated the two germline ends. The CDR3 sequence is 13 residues long. Germline V gives CDR1 LGHNA, CDR2 YNFKEQ.

The rearrangement joins TRBV20-1 to TRBJ1-1, with D unclear. Germline V lookup: CDR1 DFQATT, CDR2 SNEGSKA (reference sequence). This CDR3 comprises 14 residues. V lost 3 bases and J lost 1, with 12 bases in between. CDR3 bases: TGCAGTGCTAGTGACCCGAGGAAGAACACTGAAGCTTTCTTT. This sequence encodes CSASDPRKNTEAFF.

The chain combines TRBV9 with TRBJ1-2; TRBD1 matches 7 bases. Per the germline V gene, CDR1 is SGDLS and CDR2 is YYNGEE. CDR3 length equals 14 residues. V gave up 0 bases and J gave up 5 bases; unmatched junction bases: 4. The CDR3 sequence: CASSVGQGTYGYTF. CDR3 nucleotide sequence: TGTGCCAGCAGCGTAGGACAGGGAACGTATGGCTACACCTTC.

The J gene is TRBJ2-1, the V gene TRBV12-3 or TRBV12-4; weak D call: TRBD1 (6 bases). CDR3 length equals 13 residues. Trimming shortened V by 5 bases and J by 6 bases, and 11 bases separated the two germline ends. The CDR3 DNA follows: TGTGCCAGCAGTCCCGGACAGATCAATGAGCAGTTCTTC. It codes for CASSPGQINEQFF.

The V gene is TRBV14, the J gene TRBJ2-7; 9 bases align to TRBD1. The J segment lost 3 bases and the V segment lost 3 bases, leaving 6 bases of the junction unmatched. Per germline, CDR1 SGHDN and CDR2 FVKESK. The CDR3 is 15 residues long. The CDR3 DNA sequence: TGTGCCAGCAGCCAGGCCACAGGGGGCTTCTACGAGCAGTACTTC. It codes for CASSQATGGFYEQYF.

The chain uses TRBV15 and TRBJ2-7; D is unresolved. The CDR3 contains 16 residues. The V gene's germline CDR1 is LNHNV and CDR2 YYDKDF (reference sequence). Trimming stripped 4 bases from V and 2 bases from J, with 18 bases between. CDR3 DNA: TGTGCCACCAGCACGTCATTAGGGATCCAAACCTACGAGCAGTACTTC. This encodes CATSTSLGIQTYEQYF.

The chain joins TRBV9 to TRBJ1-4, with D possibly TRBD1 on 5 matching bases. In germline, CDR1 is SGDLS, CDR2 YYNGEE. This CDR3 has 15 amino acids. Trimming took off 6 bases at V and 7 bases at J, with 19 bases between the two ends. DNA of the CDR3: TGTGCCAGCACTGGCCGGGGAGGGGCCAGTGAAAAACTGTTTTTT. Its protein product is CASTGRGGASEKLFF.

This clone was seen only a few times. The J gene is TRBJ1-5, the V gene TRBV2; D may be TRBD1 (5 bases). V gave up 6 bases and J gave up 0 bases, with 12 bases separating them. Per germline, CDR1 SNHLY and CDR2 FYNNEI. The CDR3 totals 15 residues. The CDR3 here is CASSAGTYSNQPQHF. CDR3 bases: TGTGCCAGCAGCGCGGGGACGTATAGCAATCAGCCCCAGCATTTT.

V is TRBV2 and J is TRBJ1-6; tentatively, D is TRBD1 (6 bases). Germline CDR1 reads SNHLY; CDR2 reads FYNNEI. The V gene lost 2 bases and the J gene lost 6 bases, with 11 bases spanning the gap. The CDR3 covers 15 residues. Here the CDR3 reads CASSEWGAGNSPLHF. Written as DNA, the CDR3 is TGTGCCAGCAGTGAATGGGGGGCCGGTAATTCACCCCTCCACTTT.